The present T cell receptor (beta chain) was sequenced within a study of regulatory T cells in long-lasting Graves disease. Time point reported: persistent/refractory GD, antithyroid drugs over 5 years with positive TRAb. With RNA extracted from PBMCs as input, the TCR library was made. TCR beta libraries were built with iRepertoire HTBI primers and Arm-PCR of CDR3 regions. TCRdb independently ran MiXCR on the multiplex PCR reads; one entry per CDR3 protein. Among 500,000 to 800,000 distinct CDR3 sequences listed, about 32% were seen once. The sample here was peripheral blood mononuclear cells (PBMCs), taken when the disease was refractory, from a patient treated with antithyroid drugs. The origin of this receptor is a female donor with Graves disease.

CDR3 bases: TGTGCCAGCAGTGAAATACATGGCTACACCTTC. Translated, it gives CASSEIHGYTF. The chain combines TRBV6-1 with TRBJ1-2; no clear D gene. The CDR3 has 11 residues. Trimming left V 2 bases short and J 6 bases short, with 4 bases between. Germline CDR1 and CDR2: MNHNS and SASEGT.